Presented here are 13 T cell receptor beta chains from one specimen sequenced in a study of CD8+ T cells in alopecia areata. Regarding treatment: oral pan-JAK inhibitor, 5-10 mg twice daily. Extracted RNA was reverse transcribed, and the resulting cDNA served as sequencing template. Assay: immunoSEQ multiplex PCR; the TCRdb copy retains only in-frame clones and omits some. The sample holds about 200,000 clones, around 60% seen once. Sample: CD4+ T cells sorted from blood, taken between weeks 49 and 50, from a patient treated with tofacitinib. These receptors all stem from a human donor with alopecia areata.

CDR3 sequence: CASSSTENGYTF. The CDR3, as DNA: TGCGCCAGCAGCTCCACAGAGAATGGCTACACCTTC. The V and J genes are TRBV5-1 and TRBJ1-2; D is unresolved. Trimming removed 3 bases from V and 6 bases from J, with 9 bases in between. The CDR3 is made up of 12 amino acids. Germline CDR1 SGHRS, CDR2 YFSETQ.

The chain links TRBV5-6 to TRBJ2-5; D remains ambiguous. The CDR3 length is 14 residues. Germline V gene data show CDR1 as SGHDT and CDR2 as YYEEEE. V shed 3 bases and J shed 5 bases, with 14 bases lying between them. The chain's CDR3 is CASSYGSGSETQYF. CDR3 DNA sequence: TGTGCCAGCAGCTATGGATCCGGGTCGGAGACCCAGTACTTC.

The DNA of the CDR3 is TGCGCCAGCAGCCAAGATCGAGGAGGGAGCGACATGGCCAAAAACATTCAGTACTTC. Translating it yields CASSQDRGGSDMAKNIQYF. This chain connects TRBV4-3 to TRBJ2-4; tentative D call: TRBD2 (6 bases). V dropped 0 bases and J dropped 1 base, with 19 bases sitting between them. Germline V gene sequence: CDR1 LGHNA, CDR2 YSLEER. The CDR3 covers 19 residues.

This chain connects TRBV7-9 to TRBJ2-2; 7 nucleotides line up with TRBD1. This CDR3 has 15 amino acids. In germline, CDR1 is SEHNR, CDR2 FQNEAQ (reference sequence). The V segment lost 4 bases and the J segment 4 bases; nucleotides outside the gene matches: 6. The CDR3 nucleotides read TGTGCCAGCAGCTGGTCGACAGGGACCACCGGGGAGCTGTTTTTT. Encoded protein: CASSWSTGTTGELFF. Looking up the rest from reference TRBV7-9 and TRBJ2-2 gives the full variable domain: DTGVSQNPRHKITKRGQNVTFRCDPISEHNRLYWYRQTLGQGPEFLTYFQNEAQLEKSRLLSDRFSAERPKGSFSTLEIQRTEQGDSAMYLCASSWSTGTTGELFFGEGSRLTVL.

The chain uses TRBV30 and TRBJ2-5; D is uncertain. The V end was cut by 1 base, the J end by 4 bases, with 7 bases between. The CDR3 runs to 12 residues. Per the germline V gene, CDR1 is GTSNPN and CDR2 is SVGIG (reference sequence). CDR3 sequence (DNA): TGTGCCTGGAGTGCCGGCGGAGAGACCCAGTACTTC. It specifies CAWSAGGETQYF.

This clone was seen more than once but under ten times. The same CDR3 can be traced to other DNA sequences in this sample. This chain connects TRBV7-2 to TRBJ2-5; TRBD2 matches 8 bases. Germline V gene lookup returns CDR1 SGHTA and CDR2 FQGNSA. This CDR3 has 14 amino acids. J lost 5 bases, V lost 2 bases, and 4 bases had no gene match. The chain's CDR3 is CASSLSGGRETQYF. DNA for the CDR3: TGTGCCAGCAGCTTAAGCGGGGGAAGGGAGACCCAGTACTTC.

The chain couples TRBV5-6 to TRBJ1-1; tentatively, D is TRBD1 (6 bases). Trimming removed 1 base from V and 4 bases from J, with 14 bases in between. This CDR3 is 15 amino acids long. Germline V gene data show CDR1 as SGHDT and CDR2 as YYEEEE. For the CDR3, the DNA is TGTGCCAGCAGCTTGAGGCAGGGGCTGGTCACTGAAGCTTTCTTT. It yields the protein CASSLRQGLVTEAFF.

The V gene is TRBV6-5, the J gene TRBJ2-5; the D call may be TRBD1 or TRBD2 (6 bases each). The CDR3 is 15 residues long. The V gene lost 2 bases and the J gene lost 5 bases, with 15 bases spanning the gap. Germline loops: CDR1 MNHEY, CDR2 SVGAGI. Written as DNA, the CDR3 is TGTGCCAGCAGTTACACGGGAGTAAGGGGGGAGACCCAGTACTTC. This sequence encodes CASSYTGVRGETQYF.

This clone occurred once. V and J are TRBV7-9 and TRBJ2-5; D tentatively fits TRBD1 or TRBD2 (5 bases each). V gave up 3 bases and J gave up 1 base, with 12 bases separating them. Germline V gene lookup returns CDR1 SEHNR and CDR2 FQNEAQ (reference sequence). The CDR3 sequence is 15 residues long. This CDR3 is CASSLSSGSQETQYF. CDR3 DNA: TGTGCCAGCAGCTTGTCATCAGGGAGCCAAGAGACCCAGTACTTC.

This chain joins TRBV2 and TRBJ2-7; TRBD1 or TRBD2 may be the D gene (6 bases each). V was cut by 0 bases and J by 2 bases, with 11 bases left in between. This CDR3 contains 15 residues. Germline values: CDR1 SNHLY, CDR2 FYNNEI. The DNA for the CDR3 is TGTGCCAGCAGTGAAGCTTGGGGGGCAGCCTACGAGCAGTACTTC. This translates into CASSEAWGAAYEQYF.

The rearrangement links TRBV29-1 to TRBJ1-1; a possible D gene is TRBD1 (5 bases). The CDR3 runs 13 residues. Germline assignment: CDR1 SQVTM and CDR2 ANQGSEA. Trimming left V 7 bases short and J 4 bases short, with 16 bases between. The CDR3 DNA reads TGCAGCGCTCGACAAGGGGCTGGCACTGAAGCTTTCTTT. It encodes CSARQGAGTEAFF.

This clone was seen a few times. V is TRBV5-1 and J is TRBJ2-2, with a tentative D call TRBD1 (5 bases). The CDR3 length is 13 residues. Germline CDR1 and CDR2: SGHRS and YFSETQ. V lost 4 bases, J lost 2 bases, and 6 bases lay in between. CDR3 sequence reads: CASSQGNTGELFF. CDR3 coding DNA: TGCGCCAGCAGCCAGGGAAACACCGGGGAGCTGTTTTTT.

This clone turned up a few times. This chain connects TRBV25-1 to TRBJ2-3; 7 positions match TRBD2. V trimming: 5 bases; J trimming: 2 bases; junction bases outside the gene matches: 4. The CDR3 sequence is 14 residues long. Germline V gene lookup returns CDR1 MGHDK and CDR2 SYGVNS. Here the CDR3 DNA reads TGTGCCAGCAGTTCCAGCGGGGCCACAGATACGCAGTATTTT. This sequence encodes CASSSSGATDTQYF.